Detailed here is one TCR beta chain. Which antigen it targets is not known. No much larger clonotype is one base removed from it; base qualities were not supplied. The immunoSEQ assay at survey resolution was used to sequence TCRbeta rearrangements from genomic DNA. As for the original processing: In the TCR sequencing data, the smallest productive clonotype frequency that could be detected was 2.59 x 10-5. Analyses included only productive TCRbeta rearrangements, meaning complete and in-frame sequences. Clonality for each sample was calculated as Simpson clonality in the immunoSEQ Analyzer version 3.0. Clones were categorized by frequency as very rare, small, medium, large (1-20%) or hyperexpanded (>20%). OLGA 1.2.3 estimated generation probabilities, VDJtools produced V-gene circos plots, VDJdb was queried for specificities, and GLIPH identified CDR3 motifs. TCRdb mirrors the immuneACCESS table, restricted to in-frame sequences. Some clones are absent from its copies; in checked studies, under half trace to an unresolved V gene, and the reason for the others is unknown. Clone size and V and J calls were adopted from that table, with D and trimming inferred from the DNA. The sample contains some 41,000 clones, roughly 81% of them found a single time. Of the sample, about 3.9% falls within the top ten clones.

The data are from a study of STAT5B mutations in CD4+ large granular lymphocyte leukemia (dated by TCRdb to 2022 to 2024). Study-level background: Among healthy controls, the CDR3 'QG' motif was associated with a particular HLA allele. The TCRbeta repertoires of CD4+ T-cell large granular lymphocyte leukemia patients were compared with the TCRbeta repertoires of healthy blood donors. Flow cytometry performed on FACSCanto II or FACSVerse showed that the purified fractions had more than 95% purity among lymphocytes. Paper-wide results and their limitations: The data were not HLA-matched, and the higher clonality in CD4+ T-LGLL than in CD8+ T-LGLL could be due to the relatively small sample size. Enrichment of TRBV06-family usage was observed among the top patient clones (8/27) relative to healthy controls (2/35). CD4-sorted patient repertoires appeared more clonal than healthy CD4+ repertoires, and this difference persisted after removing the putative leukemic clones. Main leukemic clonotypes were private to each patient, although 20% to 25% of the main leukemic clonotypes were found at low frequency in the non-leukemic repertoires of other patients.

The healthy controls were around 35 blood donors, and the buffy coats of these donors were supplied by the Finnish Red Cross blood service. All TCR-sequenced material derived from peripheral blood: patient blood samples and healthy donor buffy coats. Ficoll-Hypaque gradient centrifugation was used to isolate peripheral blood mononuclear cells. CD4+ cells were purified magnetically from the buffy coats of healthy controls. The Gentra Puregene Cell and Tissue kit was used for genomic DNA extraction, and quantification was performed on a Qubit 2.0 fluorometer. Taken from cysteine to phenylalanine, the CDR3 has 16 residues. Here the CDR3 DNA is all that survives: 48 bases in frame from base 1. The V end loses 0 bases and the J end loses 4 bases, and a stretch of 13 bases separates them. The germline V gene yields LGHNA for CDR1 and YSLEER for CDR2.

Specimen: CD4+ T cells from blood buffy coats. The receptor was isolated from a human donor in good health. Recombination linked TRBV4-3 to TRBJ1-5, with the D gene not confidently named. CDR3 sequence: CASSQDTLAVNQPQHF. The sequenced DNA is TGCGCCAGCAGCCAAGACACACTTGCTGTGAATCAGCCCCAGCATTTT.